Presented here are 26 T cell receptor beta chains from one specimen sequenced in a study of OX40 agonist ivuxolimab in advanced cancers. Libraries were made using the immunoSEQ multiplex PCR assay. Held by TCRdb, this immuneACCESS table contains in-frame sequences only and omits some clones. Under half of the omission traces to an unresolved V gene where checked; the cause of the rest is unknown. This sample gives tens of thousands of clones in total; around 86% of them show up just once. The biggest ten clones account for about 3.8% of the sample. Sequenced here: CD4+ or CD8+ T cells sorted from blood, sampled in a trial of the OX40 agonist ivuxolimab. Receptors were obtained from an adult with an advanced solid tumor such as melanoma, head and neck, liver or kidney cancer.

This clone was counted a few times. V usage is TRBV9 and J usage is TRBJ2-7; 9 bases match TRBD2. The CDR3 totals 15 residues. Germline trimming cut 4 bases from V and 7 bases from J; bases unmatched to any gene: 12. The V gene's germline CDR1 is SGDLS and CDR2 YYNGEE. CDR3 sequence: CASSPLSSGGNEQYF. The CDR3 DNA follows: TGTGCCAGCAGCCCTCTTAGTAGCGGGGGAAATGAGCAGTACTTC.

The chain joins TRBV4-1 to TRBJ1-3, with D uncertain. This CDR3 has 14 amino acids. The V end was cut by 7 bases, the J end by 1 base, with 11 bases between. The germline CDR1 and CDR2 sequences are MGHRA and YSYEKL. Here the CDR3 DNA reads TGCGCCAGCACTTCGACCCAGTCTGGAAACACCATATATTTT. Its translation: CASTSTQSGNTIYF.

The V gene is TRBV7-9, the J gene TRBJ2-1, with D perhaps TRBD2 (5 bases). This CDR3 spans 14 amino acids. Germline V gene sequence: CDR1 SEHNR, CDR2 FQNEAQ (reference sequence). V was clipped by 2 bases and J by 11 bases, with 16 bases between them. In DNA form, the CDR3 reads TGTGCCAGCAGCTTATGGACTCGCGAGGATCAGCAGTTCTTC. It translates to CASSLWTREDQQFF.

The V gene is TRBV15, the J gene TRBJ2-1; TRBD1 agrees at 7 bases. This CDR3 has 16 amino acids. Trimming took 1 base from V and 6 from J; bases not matched to a gene: 9. Per the germline V gene, CDR1 is LNHNV and CDR2 is YYDKDF (reference sequence). Here the CDR3 reads CATSRVATGAGNEQFF. DNA of the CDR3: TGTGCCACCAGCAGAGTAGCCACAGGGGCAGGCAATGAGCAGTTCTTC. Full variable domain (outside the CDR3, taken from reference TRBV15 and TRBJ2-1): DAMVIQNPRYQVTQFGKPVTLSCSQTLNHNVMYWYQQKSSQAPKLLFHYYDKDFNNEADTPDNFQSRRPNTSFCFLDIRSPGLGDTAMYLCATSRVATGAGNEQFFGPGTRLTVL.

The rearrangement joins TRBV5-1 to TRBJ2-1, with 7 bases aligning to TRBD1. V dropped 7 bases and J dropped 8; count of bases not matched to a gene: 15. The CDR3 extends over 15 amino acids. Germline CDR1 and CDR2: SGHRS and YFSETQ. Here the CDR3 reads CASSERQGIMDEQFF. In DNA form, the CDR3 reads TGCGCCAGCTCTGAGAGACAGGGAATTATGGATGAGCAGTTCTTC.

This chain connects TRBV19 to TRBJ2-2; unclear D gene. The V and J ends lost 7 bases and 6 bases respectively, with 6 bases between them. The germline V gene has CDR1 LNHDA and CDR2 SQIVND (reference sequence). The CDR3 is 11 residues long. Here the CDR3 reads CASTTSGELFF. CDR3 bases: TGTGCCAGTACGACCTCCGGGGAGCTGTTTTTT.

This clone was counted a single time. This chain links TRBV7-9 with TRBJ2-7; 12 nucleotides line up with TRBD2. Trimming at V came to 5 bases and at J to 3 bases, leaving 5 bases not matched to a gene. Germline CDR1 SEHNR, CDR2 FQNEAQ (reference sequence). The CDR3 length is 15 residues. CDR3 sequence reads: CASSPMGLAGYEQYF. The CDR3 region has the DNA TGTGCCAGCAGCCCCATGGGACTAGCGGGCTACGAGCAGTACTTC. Full variable domain (outside the CDR3, taken from reference TRBV7-9 and TRBJ2-7): DTGVSQNPRHKITKRGQNVTFRCDPISEHNRLYWYRQTLGQGPEFLTYFQNEAQLEKSRLLSDRFSAERPKGSFSTLEIQRTEQGDSAMYLCASSPMGLAGYEQYFGPGTRLTVT.

This clone was seen more than once but under ten times. The J gene is TRBJ2-2, the V gene TRBV28; 13 bases map to TRBD2. Germline loops: CDR1 MDHEN, CDR2 SYDVKM. The CDR3 covers 18 residues. The V segment lost 5 bases and the J segment 0 bases; nucleotides outside the gene matches: 6. The CDR3 nucleotides are TGTGCCAGCAGTCCAGGACTAGCGGGGGAAGCGAACACCGGGGAGCTGTTTTTT. The encoded protein is CASSPGLAGEANTGELFF.

The genes are TRBV19 and TRBJ2-2; D perhaps matches TRBD1 (6 bases). Trimming took 3 bases from V and 11 from J, leaving 16 bases between them. This CDR3 contains 14 residues. In germline, CDR1 is LNHDA, CDR2 SQIVND (reference sequence). Here the CDR3 reads CASSIMDRPGELFF. The CDR3 coding sequence is TGTGCCAGTAGTATTATGGACAGACCGGGCGAGCTGTTTTTT.

This chain uses TRBV5-1 with TRBJ1-1, with D perhaps TRBD1 (6 bases). The CDR3 has 15 residues. Per germline, CDR1 SGHRS and CDR2 YFSETQ. With 4 bases removed from V and 0 bases from J, the gap between germline ends came to 13 bases. Here the CDR3 reads CASSVGQTMNTEAFF. CDR3 in DNA: TGCGCCAGCAGCGTAGGACAGACTATGAACACTGAAGCTTTCTTT.

The chain has TRBV18 and TRBJ1-1; D call uncertain. Germline CDR1 and CDR2: KGHSH and LQKENI. Trimming took off 5 bases at V and 0 bases at J, with 13 bases between the two ends. The CDR3 consists of 15 residues. CDR3 DNA sequence: TGTGCCAGCTCATCGGACTTACCTATGAACACTGAAGCTTTCTTT. As protein: CASSSDLPMNTEAFF.

This chain links TRBV2 with TRBJ2-1; D is uncertain. The CDR3 is 11 residues long. The germline CDR1 and CDR2 sequences are SNHLY and FYNNEI. Trimming removed 4 bases from V and 4 bases from J, with 2 bases in between. The CDR3 reads CASSGYNEQFF. CDR3 bases: TGTGCCAGCAGTGGTTACAATGAGCAGTTCTTC.

V and J are TRBV4-1 and TRBJ1-4; tentatively, D is TRBD1 (5 bases). In germline, CDR1 is MGHRA, CDR2 YSYEKL. The CDR3 contains 15 residues. Trimming cost V 6 bases and J 0 bases, with 11 bases left between them. CDR3 loop: CASSRDGTTNEKLFF. Written as DNA, the CDR3 is TGCGCCAGCAGTCGGGACGGTACAACTAATGAAAAACTGTTTTTT.

This chain connects TRBV30 to TRBJ1-1; 8 bases line up with TRBD1. The V and J ends lost 4 bases and 11 bases, in that order; junction bases with no gene match: 12. This CDR3 has 13 amino acids. CDR1 is GTSNPN, CDR2 SVGIG, per germline (reference sequence). CDR3 sequence (DNA): TGTGCCTGGAAAGGACAGGGCCCGAGTAAGGCTTTCTTT. Translating gives CAWKGQGPSKAFF.

The chain recombines TRBV18 with TRBJ1-5, with TRBD1 identical over 7 bases. This CDR3 is 16 amino acids long. V lost 5 bases and J lost 2; bases outside the gene matches: 9. Germline CDR1 is KGHSH and CDR2 is LQKENI. In nucleotides, the CDR3 is TGTGCCAGCTCATTAGACAGGGCGGGTGGCAATCAGCCCCAGCATTTT. Translated, it gives CASSLDRAGGNQPQHF.

This chain uses TRBV11-2 with TRBJ1-1; 9 bases map to TRBD1. CDR1 is SGHAT and CDR2 is FQNNGV in the germline V gene. CDR3 length: 14 residues. V gave up 3 bases and J gave up 4 bases; unmatched junction bases: 3. CDR3 nucleotide sequence: TGTGCCAGCAGCTTGACAGGGGGGTTCACTGAAGCTTTCTTT. This translates into CASSLTGGFTEAFF.

The rearrangement joins TRBV18 to TRBJ1-2, with 9 positions matching TRBD1. Germline lookup yields CDR1 KGHSH and CDR2 LQKENI. The CDR3 length is 17 residues. Trimming cost V 2 bases and J 4 bases; bases outside gene matches: 11. CDR3 sequence (DNA): TGTGCCAGCTCACCATGGGCGGGACAGGGCAACCTCTATGGCTACACCTTC. Its translation: CASSPWAGQGNLYGYTF.

The V and J genes are TRBV7-2 and TRBJ2-7; D remains ambiguous. CDR1 and CDR2 from the germline V gene are SGHTA and FQGNSA. V gave up 2 bases and J gave up 3 bases, with 14 bases separating them. The CDR3 length is 15 residues. The CDR3 coding sequence is TGTGCCAGCAGCTTAACCCGGATCCCCAACTACGAGCAGTACTTC. It is translated as CASSLTRIPNYEQYF.

The chain has TRBV5-4 and TRBJ1-6, with a weak D call TRBD1 (5 bases). This CDR3 is built from 16 residues. CDR1 and CDR2 (germline): SGHNT, YYREEE (reference sequence). V shed 6 bases and J shed 9 bases, with 22 bases lying between them. In DNA, the CDR3 is TGTGCCAGCAATTCACTTGGGGCCAGTATGAGTTCACCCCTCCACTTT. Amino acids: CASNSLGASMSSPLHF.

A few counts support this clone. The chain combines TRBV27 with TRBJ2-5; 11 bases fit TRBD2. Germline values: CDR1 MNHEY, CDR2 SMNVEV (reference sequence). The CDR3 spans 17 residues. Germline trimming cut 3 bases from V and 4 bases from J; bases unmatched to any gene: 10. The CDR3 here is CASSLRLAGGPGETQYF. As DNA, the CDR3 is TGTGCCAGCAGTTTGAGATTAGCGGGGGGGCCCGGAGAGACCCAGTACTTC.

The chain employs TRBV6-5 and TRBJ2-1; 12 bases line up with TRBD2. The CDR3 has 15 residues. Germline assignment: CDR1 MNHEY and CDR2 SVGAGI. Germline trimming cut 6 bases from V and 8 bases from J; bases unmatched to any gene: 8. CDR3 region: CASSPSGGAGHEQFF. In nucleotides, the CDR3 is TGTGCCAGCAGCCCTAGCGGGGGGGCGGGCCATGAGCAGTTCTTC.

This clone was observed once. This sequence joins TRBV2 and TRBJ1-1; tentative D call: TRBD1 (5 bases). Germline CDR1 SNHLY, CDR2 FYNNEI. The germline V and J ends were trimmed by 7 bases and 1 base, with 10 bases remaining between them. The CDR3 runs 13 residues. CDR3 sequence reads: CASNLGPNTEAFF. CDR3 DNA: TGTGCCAGCAATCTGGGGCCGAACACTGAAGCTTTCTTT.

The V gene is TRBV29-1, the J gene TRBJ2-3; TRBD2 aligns across 9 bases. Germline CDR1 and CDR2: SQVTM and ANQGSEA. The ends lost 4 bases at V and 3 bases at J; junction bases unmatched: 2. The length of the CDR3 is 13 residues. CDR3 sequence reads: CSVGRGGTDTQYF. The CDR3 DNA is TGCAGCGTTGGGCGGGGGGGAACAGATACGCAGTATTTT.

The sample holds one count of this clone. The chain employs TRBV7-8 and TRBJ2-1; TRBD1 agrees at 7 bases. Trimming at V came to 3 bases and at J to 0 bases, leaving 5 bases not matched to a gene. The CDR3 is made up of 16 amino acids. Germline lookup yields CDR1 SGHVS and CDR2 FQNEAQ. CDR3 sequence (DNA): TGTGCCAGCAGCTTGACAGGGTCCCCCTCCTACAATGAGCAGTTCTTC. It specifies CASSLTGSPSYNEQFF.

The chain recombines TRBV10-3 with TRBJ1-5, with D tentatively TRBD1 (5 bases). With 6 bases removed from V and 1 base from J, the gap between germline ends came to 13 bases. CDR1 and CDR2 from the germline V gene are ENHRY and SYGVKD. The CDR3 runs to 15 residues. This CDR3 is CAISVQAGSNQPQHF. DNA for the CDR3: TGTGCCATCAGCGTACAGGCGGGCAGCAATCAGCCCCAGCATTTT.

The chain has TRBV28 and TRBJ1-5; 8 nucleotides align to TRBD1. From germline, CDR1 is MDHEN and CDR2 SYDVKM. V lost 11 bases, J lost 6 bases, and 9 bases stayed unmatched. CDR3 size: 13 residues. The CDR3 here is CAGGAGGTQPQHF. The DNA of the CDR3 is TGTGCCGGGGGGGCAGGGGGCACTCAGCCCCAGCATTTT.